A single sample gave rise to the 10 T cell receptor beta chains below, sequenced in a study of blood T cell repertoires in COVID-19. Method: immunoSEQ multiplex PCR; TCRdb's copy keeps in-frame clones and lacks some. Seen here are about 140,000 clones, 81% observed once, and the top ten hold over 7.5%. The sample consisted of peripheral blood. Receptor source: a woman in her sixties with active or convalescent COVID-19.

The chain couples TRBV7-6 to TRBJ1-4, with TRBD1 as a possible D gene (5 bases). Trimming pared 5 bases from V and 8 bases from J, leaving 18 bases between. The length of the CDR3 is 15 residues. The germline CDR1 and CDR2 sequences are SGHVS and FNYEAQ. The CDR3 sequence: CASSLGWFGAEKLFF. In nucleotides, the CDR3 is TGTGCCAGCAGCCTAGGGTGGTTTGGGGCGGAAAAACTGTTTTTT.

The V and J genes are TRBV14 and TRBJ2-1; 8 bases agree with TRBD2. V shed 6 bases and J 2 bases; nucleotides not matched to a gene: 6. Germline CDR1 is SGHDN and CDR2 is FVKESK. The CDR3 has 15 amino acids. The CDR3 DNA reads TGTGCCAGCAGAGCGGCGGGGGGAACCTACAATGAGCAGTTCTTC. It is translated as CASRAAGGTYNEQFF.

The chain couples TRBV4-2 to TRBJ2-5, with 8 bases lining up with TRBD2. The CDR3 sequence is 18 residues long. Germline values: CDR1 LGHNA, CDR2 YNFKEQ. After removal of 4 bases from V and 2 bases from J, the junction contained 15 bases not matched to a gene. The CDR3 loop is CASSLLGRSGGLQETQYF. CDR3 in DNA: TGTGCCAGCAGCCTGCTAGGAAGAAGCGGGGGCCTTCAAGAGACCCAGTACTTC.

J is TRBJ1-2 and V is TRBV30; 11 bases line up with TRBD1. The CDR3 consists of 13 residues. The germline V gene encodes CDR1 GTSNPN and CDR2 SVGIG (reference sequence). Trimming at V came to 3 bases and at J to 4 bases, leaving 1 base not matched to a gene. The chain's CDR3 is CAWRDRGLYGYTF. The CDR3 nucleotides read TGTGCCTGGAGGGACAGGGGGCTCTATGGCTACACCTTC. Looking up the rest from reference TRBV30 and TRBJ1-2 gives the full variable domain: SQTIHQWPATLVQPVGSPLSLECTVEGTSNPNLYWYRQAAGRGLQLLFYSVGIGQISSEVPQNLSASRPQDRQFILSSKKLLLSDSGFYLCAWRDRGLYGYTFGSGTRLTVV.

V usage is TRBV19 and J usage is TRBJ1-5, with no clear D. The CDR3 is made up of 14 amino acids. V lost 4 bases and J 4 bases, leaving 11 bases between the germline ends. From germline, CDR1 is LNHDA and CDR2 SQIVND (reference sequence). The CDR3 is CASSRDPGNQPQHF. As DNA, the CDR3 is TGTGCCAGTAGTAGAGACCCGGGGAATCAGCCCCAGCATTTT.

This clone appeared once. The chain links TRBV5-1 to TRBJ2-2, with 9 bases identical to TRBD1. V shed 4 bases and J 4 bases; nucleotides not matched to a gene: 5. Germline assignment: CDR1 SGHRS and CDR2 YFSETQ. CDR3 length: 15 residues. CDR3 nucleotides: TGCGCCAGCAGCCCGGGACAGGGTACCACCGGGGAGCTGTTTTTT. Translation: CASSPGQGTTGELFF.

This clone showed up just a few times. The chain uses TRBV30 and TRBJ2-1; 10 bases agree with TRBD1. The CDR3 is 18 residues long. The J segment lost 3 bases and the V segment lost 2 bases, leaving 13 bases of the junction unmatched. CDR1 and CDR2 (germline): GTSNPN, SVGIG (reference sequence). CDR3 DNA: TGTGCCTGGAGTCCCCTTGGGTGGGGACAGGGGATCTACAATGAGCAGTTCTTC. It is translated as CAWSPLGWGQGIYNEQFF.

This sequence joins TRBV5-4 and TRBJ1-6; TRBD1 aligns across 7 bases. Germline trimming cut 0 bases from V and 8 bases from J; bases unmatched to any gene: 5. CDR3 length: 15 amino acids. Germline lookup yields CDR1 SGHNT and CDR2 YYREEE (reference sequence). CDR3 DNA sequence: TGTGCCAGCAGCTTGGAGGGGGCAGGGTATTCACCCCTCCACTTT. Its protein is CASSLEGAGYSPLHF.

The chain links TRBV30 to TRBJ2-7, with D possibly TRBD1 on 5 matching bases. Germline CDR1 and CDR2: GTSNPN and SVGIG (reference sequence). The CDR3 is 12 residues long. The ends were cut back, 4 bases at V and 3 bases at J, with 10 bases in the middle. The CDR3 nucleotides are TGTGCCTGGACTATCACAGGCTACGAGCAGTACTTC. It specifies CAWTITGYEQYF.

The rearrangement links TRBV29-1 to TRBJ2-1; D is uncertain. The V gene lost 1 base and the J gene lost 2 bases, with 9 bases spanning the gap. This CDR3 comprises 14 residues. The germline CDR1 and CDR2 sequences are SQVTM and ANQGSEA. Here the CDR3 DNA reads TGCAGCGTTGAAGCTGCCCACACCTACAATGAGCAGTTCTTC. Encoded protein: CSVEAAHTYNEQFF.